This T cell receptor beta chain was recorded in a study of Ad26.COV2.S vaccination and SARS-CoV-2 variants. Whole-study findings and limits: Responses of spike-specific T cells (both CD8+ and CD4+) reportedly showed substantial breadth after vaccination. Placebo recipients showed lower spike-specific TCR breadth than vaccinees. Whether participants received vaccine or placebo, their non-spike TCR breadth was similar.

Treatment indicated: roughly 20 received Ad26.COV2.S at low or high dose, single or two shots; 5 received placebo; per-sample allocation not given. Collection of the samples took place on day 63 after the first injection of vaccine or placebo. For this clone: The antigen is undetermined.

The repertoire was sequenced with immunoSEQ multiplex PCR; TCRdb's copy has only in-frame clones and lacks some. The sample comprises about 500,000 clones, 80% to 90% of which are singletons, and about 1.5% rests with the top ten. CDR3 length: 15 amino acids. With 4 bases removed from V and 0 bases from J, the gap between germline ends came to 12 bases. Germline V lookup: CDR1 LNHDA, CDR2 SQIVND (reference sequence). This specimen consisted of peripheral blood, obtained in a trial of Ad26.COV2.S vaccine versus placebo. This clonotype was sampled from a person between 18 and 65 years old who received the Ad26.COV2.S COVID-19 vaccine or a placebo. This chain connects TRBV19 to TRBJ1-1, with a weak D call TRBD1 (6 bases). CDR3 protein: CASSTYREMNTEAFF. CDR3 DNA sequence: TGTGCCAGTAGTACATACAGGGAGATGAACACTGAAGCTTTCTTT. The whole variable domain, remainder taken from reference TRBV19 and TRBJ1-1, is DGGITQSPKYLFRKEGQNVTLSCEQNLNHDAMYWYRQDPGQGLRLIYYSQIVNDFQKGDIAEGYSVSREKKESFPLTVTSAQKNPTAFYLCASSTYREMNTEAFFGQGTRLTVV.